This T cell receptor (beta chain) is drawn from a study of T cell changes during pregnancy in multiple sclerosis. Profiling relied on immunoSEQ multiplex PCR, and the TCRdb table lists in-frame clones only, not all of them. The table shows under 65,000 clones, with about nine tenths occurring only once. The length of the CDR3 is 13 residues. V trimming: 4 bases; J trimming: 11 bases; junction bases outside the gene matches: 9. Germline V lookup: CDR1 SGHRS, CDR2 YFSETQ. Sequences were derived from peripheral blood, sampled in the second trimester of pregnancy. The receptor comes from a female donor with multiple sclerosis, enrolled in a pregnancy study. The chain has TRBV5-1 and TRBJ1-1; TRBD1 aligns across 9 bases. The CDR3, as DNA: TGCGCCAGCAGCCCTTCCGGGACAGGGCGGGCTTTCTTT. This encodes CASSPSGTGRAFF.